This T cell receptor beta chain was sequenced in a study of regulatory T cells in long-lasting Graves disease. General study points: TRBV28, TRBJ1-2 and TRBJ2-5 were favored in persistent disease. The study examined only peripheral blood, not thyroid tissue.

CDR1 MNHEY and CDR2 SMNVEV come from the germline V gene (reference sequence). CDR3 length: 15 amino acids. V shed 3 bases and J shed 2 bases, with 10 bases lying between them. TCR beta libraries were built with iRepertoire HTBI primers and Arm-PCR of CDR3 regions. TCRdb analysed the multiplex PCR reads with MiXCR anew, one entry per CDR3 protein. The table has 500,000 or so distinct CDR3 sequences, 15% to 20% seen once. The sample holds many counts of this clonotype. Its antigen is still unknown. Time point specified: newly diagnosed GD, antithyroid drugs for less than 3 months. From PBMCs, RNA was extracted and then used to make the TCR library. Patients were enrolled at an endocrinology department in Xi'an, China. Roughly 10 milliliters of peripheral blood were taken and placed in EDTA tubes. This same sample was also part of a study on T cells in Graves' hyperthyroidism and ophthalmopathy.

The origin of this receptor is a man aged 40-55 years with Graves disease. This sample comprised peripheral blood mononuclear cells (PBMCs), obtained at new diagnosis, from a patient treated with antithyroid drugs. J is TRBJ2-2 and V is TRBV27; D is undetermined. CDR3 coding DNA: TGTGCCAGCAGTTTCGGGCAGCTTAACACCGGGGAGCTGTTTTTT. It specifies CASSFGQLNTGELFF.